Below are 18 T cell receptor beta chains sequenced from a single sample in a study of vaccination and CD4 T cells after COVID-19. Treatment meaning: approximately 9-day PBMC culture with coronavirus spike peptide pools or control peptides (ViraFEST assay). The Oncomine TCR Beta short-read assay was applied to DNA of cultured CD4+ T cells. From the PCR reads, TCRdb called clonotypes with MiXCR, one entry per CDR3 protein. The repertoire holds 15,000 to 20,000 distinct CDR3 sequences, with over 55% as singletons. No antigen is known for these receptors. The starting material was CD4+ T cells from blood, cultured in vitro, obtained after SARS-CoV-2 vaccination. Receptors originate from a human donor who had recovered from COVID-19.

This chain joins TRBV20-1 and TRBJ1-5, with a weak D call TRBD1 (5 bases). V shed 5 bases and J shed 2 bases, with 13 bases lying between them. The CDR3 spans 14 residues. Germline V gene data show CDR1 as DFQATT and CDR2 as SNEGSKA (reference sequence). DNA for the CDR3: TGCAGTGCTGGGGCTCGGGGTCGCAATCAGCCCCAGCATTTT. Amino acid sequence: CSAGARGRNQPQHF.

The V and J genes are TRBV20-1 and TRBJ1-1; 11 bases are shared with TRBD1. CDR1 and CDR2 (germline): DFQATT, SNEGSKA (reference sequence). The CDR3 is 15 amino acids. J lost 3 bases, V lost 5 bases, and 8 bases had no gene match. The CDR3 loop reads CSAQGTGGGDTEAFF. Written as DNA, the CDR3 is TGCAGTGCTCAGGGGACAGGGGGTGGGGACACTGAAGCTTTCTTT.

The chain uses TRBV10-1 and TRBJ2-2; weak D call: TRBD2 (7 bases). The V gene's germline CDR1 is WNHNN and CDR2 SYGVQD (reference sequence). V was trimmed by 0 bases and J by 5 bases, leaving 16 bases between them. The CDR3 covers 17 residues. This CDR3 reads CASSESISGRGTGELFF. As DNA, the CDR3 is TGCGCCAGCAGTGAGTCGATCAGTGGGAGGGGGACCGGGGAGCTGTTTTTT.

This rearrangement joins TRBV6-2 or TRBV6-3 to TRBJ2-5, with no clear D. V was clipped by 0 bases and J by 10 bases, with 6 bases between them. Germline CDR1 is MNHEY and CDR2 is SVGEGT. The CDR3 extends over 11 amino acids. CDR3 residues: CASSYSVYQYF. CDR3 nucleotide sequence: TGTGCCAGCAGTTACTCAGTTTACCAGTACTTC.

This clonotype appeared a few times. The rearrangement joins TRBV6-2 or TRBV6-3 to TRBJ1-5; D is possibly TRBD1 (5 bases). The germline CDR1 and CDR2 sequences are MNHEY and SVGEGT. The CDR3 runs to 15 residues. V lost 7 bases and J lost 0, with 13 bases in between. CDR3 sequence (DNA): TGTGCCAGCACCAGGGACGGACATAGCAATCAGCCCCAGCATTTT. Amino acid sequence: CASTRDGHSNQPQHF.

This chain joins TRBV12-3 or TRBV12-4 and TRBJ2-7, with a weak D call TRBD2 (5 bases). V was trimmed by 5 bases and J by 0 bases, leaving 17 bases between them. The CDR3 runs 16 residues. The CDR3 DNA reads as TGTGCCAGCAGTGACCCCGGAGGCAGCCGCTCCTACGAGCAGTACTTC. This codes for CASSDPGGSRSYEQYF.

V is TRBV15 and J is TRBJ2-5; 9 bases map to TRBD2. This CDR3 contains 16 residues. With V trimmed by 0 bases and J by 7 bases, 9 bases remained unmatched. The germline V gene has CDR1 LNHNV and CDR2 YYDKDF (reference sequence). The CDR3 coding sequence is TGTGCCACCAGCAGAGAGGTTCGCGGGGGGGCAGGGACCCAGTACTTC. Protein: CATSREVRGGAGTQYF.

This clonotype was seen only a few times. The rearrangement links TRBV20-1 to TRBJ2-5; D call uncertain. Trimming left V 2 bases short and J 2 bases short, with 15 bases between. CDR1 is DFQATT and CDR2 is SNEGSKA in the germline V gene (reference sequence). The CDR3 is 15 amino acids. CDR3: CSARNLGQTQETQYF. The CDR3 nucleotides are TGCAGTGCTAGAAATCTAGGCCAAACACAAGAGACCCAGTACTTC.

The chain couples TRBV27 to TRBJ1-2; TRBD1 matches 7 bases. V gave up 8 bases and J gave up 5 bases; unmatched junction bases: 11. The CDR3 has 14 residues. Looked up from germline, CDR1 is MNHEY and CDR2 is SMNVEV (reference sequence). CDR3 sequence reads: CASGFSTGMYGYTF. The CDR3, as DNA: TGTGCCAGCGGATTTTCGACAGGGATGTATGGCTACACCTTC.

CDR3 DNA: TGTGCCAGCAGACCGGGACTAGCGAAGAACAAAGATACGCAGTATTTT. Encoded protein: CASRPGLAKNKDTQYF. The V and J genes are TRBV6-2 or TRBV6-3 and TRBJ2-3; 10 positions agree with TRBD2. The CDR3 totals 16 residues. V was pared by 6 bases and J by 5 bases, with 11 bases of the junction left unmatched. Germline CDR1 and CDR2: MNHEY and SVGEGT.

This chain joins TRBV27 and TRBJ2-1, with D possibly TRBD1 on 5 matching bases. Trimming removed 4 bases from V and 1 base from J, with 14 bases in between. The germline V gene encodes CDR1 MNHEY and CDR2 SMNVEV (reference sequence). The CDR3 covers 16 residues. CDR3 sequence reads: CASSSGPFSSYNEQFF. The CDR3 DNA follows: TGTGCCAGCAGTTCAGGGCCGTTTAGTTCCTACAATGAGCAGTTCTTC.

The chain is built from TRBV11-1 and TRBJ2-5, with D perhaps matching TRBD1 or TRBD2 (6 bases each). Germline V gives CDR1 SGHAT, CDR2 FQDESV (reference sequence). The CDR3 is made up of 14 amino acids. Trimming stripped 2 bases from V and 5 bases from J, with 12 bases between. CDR3 nucleotides: TGTGCCAGCAGCTTATTGGGGGCGGGGGAGACCCAGTACTTC. This codes for CASSLLGAGETQYF.

V usage is TRBV19 and J usage is TRBJ1-2; D is unresolved. This CDR3 has 13 residues. The germline CDR1 and CDR2 sequences are LNHDA and SQIVND (reference sequence). The germline V and J ends were trimmed by 0 bases and 2 bases, with 4 bases remaining between them. CDR3 DNA: TGTGCCAGTAGTATAGACGAGAACTATGGCTACACCTTC. Residues: CASSIDENYGYTF. Full variable domain (outside the CDR3, taken from reference TRBV19 and TRBJ1-2): DGGITQSPKYLFRKEGQNVTLSCEQNLNHDAMYWYRQDPGQGLRLIYYSQIVNDFQKGDIAEGYSVSREKKESFPLTVTSAQKNPTAFYLCASSIDENYGYTFGSGTRLTVV.

The gene calls are TRBV6-5 and TRBJ2-5; D is unresolved. The CDR3 runs to 15 residues. CDR1 is MNHEY and CDR2 is SVGAGI in the germline V gene. V gave up 2 bases and J gave up 0 bases, with 10 bases separating them. The CDR3 loop is CASSYTAAYQETQYF. DNA of the CDR3: TGTGCCAGCAGTTACACAGCCGCGTACCAAGAGACCCAGTACTTC.

This clonotype was seen a handful of times. V usage is TRBV20-1 and J usage is TRBJ1-1; unclear D gene. Germline CDR1 reads DFQATT; CDR2 reads SNEGSKA (reference sequence). Trimming took 0 bases from V and 3 from J, leaving 14 bases between them. The length of the CDR3 is 15 residues. The CDR3 bases are TGCAGTGCTAGAGATCCTCGGGTATCACACACTGAAGCTTTCTTT. Protein product: CSARDPRVSHTEAFF.

The V call is TRBV6-1, the J call TRBJ2-7; a weak D match, TRBD1 (7 bases). Trimming pared 6 bases from V and 0 bases from J, leaving 15 bases between. This CDR3 spans 15 amino acids. Looked up from germline, CDR1 is MNHNS and CDR2 is SASEGT. CDR3 sequence reads: CASRGRRDSSYEQYF. The CDR3 DNA reads TGTGCCAGCAGGGGACGGCGGGACAGCTCCTACGAGCAGTACTTC.

The V and J genes are TRBV19 and TRBJ1-5, with D maybe TRBD1 (5 bases). Germline values: CDR1 LNHDA, CDR2 SQIVND (reference sequence). V was pared by 5 bases and J by 1 base, with 9 bases between. This CDR3 has 14 amino acids. The CDR3: CASSGTGSNQPQHF. CDR3 sequence (DNA): TGTGCCAGTAGTGGGACGGGGAGCAATCAGCCCCAGCATTTT.

This clonotype was picked up a small number of times. This rearrangement joins TRBV2 to TRBJ1-2; D gene unclear. The CDR3 is 12 amino acids. The V end lost 4 bases, the J end lost 4 bases, and 7 bases lay between the germline ends. The germline V gene has CDR1 SNHLY and CDR2 FYNNEI. CDR3 bases: TGTGCCAGCAGTGGGGCGCGCTATGGCTACACCTTC. Translating it yields CASSGARYGYTF.